What follows are 17 T cell receptor beta chains derived from one specimen sequenced in a study of cytomegalovirus exposure and HLA in healthy donors. PCR employed 60 Vbeta and 13 Jbeta primers. The protocol was immunoSEQ multiplex PCR, while the TCRdb copy is restricted to in-frame clones and leaves out a portion. The profile shows under 70,000 clones, around 63% of them singletons. Material: PBMCs. The receptor source for this set is a woman aged 30 to 39 in good health and CMV-seronegative.

The V call is TRBV10-3, the J call TRBJ2-5; 8 bases agree with TRBD1. V shed 4 bases, J shed 4 bases, and the junction held 5 bases outside the gene matches. The CDR3 has 14 residues. Germline V gene sequence: CDR1 ENHRY, CDR2 SYGVKD. The CDR3 loop is CAISGQGNGETQYF. CDR3 sequence (DNA): TGTGCCATCAGTGGACAGGGGAATGGAGAGACCCAGTACTTC.

This chain uses TRBV28 with TRBJ2-2; 11 positions match TRBD1. The germline V gene encodes CDR1 MDHEN and CDR2 SYDVKM. This CDR3 spans 20 amino acids. V lost 3 bases and J lost 7; bases outside the gene matches: 19. The CDR3 DNA reads TGTGCCAGCAGTTTCCGCTTATCCCAACTGGACAGGGGGCGGGACGGGGAGCTGTTTTTT. It specifies CASSFRLSQLDRGRDGELFF.

This chain links TRBV11-3 with TRBJ2-3, with D possibly matching TRBD2 (5 bases). V lost 6 bases and J lost 2, with 15 bases in between. The CDR3 length is 15 residues. The germline gives CDR1 SGHNT, CDR2 YENEEA. The CDR3 spells CASSLEGRITDTQYF. The CDR3 DNA is TGTGCCAGCAGTCTAGAGGGCAGAATCACAGATACGCAGTATTTT.

The gene calls are TRBV12-5 and TRBJ1-1, with 7 nucleotides matching TRBD1. Per germline, CDR1 LGHNT and CDR2 FRNRAP. V was clipped by 0 bases and J by 11 bases; unmatched bases: 9. The CDR3 is 14 residues long. This CDR3 is CASGLVSAQGRAFF. In nucleotides, the CDR3 is TGTGCTAGTGGTTTGGTATCAGCACAGGGGAGGGCTTTCTTT.

In its sample, this clone was seen a few times. V gene TRBV6-8 combines with J gene TRBJ1-4, with TRBD1 identical over 7 bases. Germline trimming cut 6 bases from V and 4 bases from J; bases unmatched to any gene: 5. Germline V lookup: CDR1 MNHGY, CDR2 SAAAGT. The CDR3 is made up of 14 amino acids. CDR3 in DNA: TGTGCCAGCAGCAGGGACAGTCATAATGAAAAACTGTTTTTT. Translation gives CASSRDSHNEKLFF.

This clone was seen a handful of times. The chain couples TRBV7-8 to TRBJ2-2; weak D call: TRBD2 (7 bases). The CDR3 sequence is 17 residues long. The V end lost 5 bases, the J end lost 0 bases, and 16 bases lay between the germline ends. The germline CDR1 and CDR2 sequences are SGHVS and FQNEAQ. The CDR3 DNA sequence: TGTGCCAGCAGCAAAAGGATCGGGGGGCCGAACACCGGGGAGCTGTTTTTT. As protein: CASSKRIGGPNTGELFF.

This rearrangement joins TRBV9 to TRBJ2-2, with D unresolved. The CDR3 has 14 residues. The germline V gene has CDR1 SGDLS and CDR2 YYNGEE. The V and J ends lost 2 bases and 3 bases respectively, with 8 bases between them. The CDR3, as DNA: TGTGCCAGCAGCGTTGGGCCAGACACCGGGGAGCTGTTTTTT. Its protein product is CASSVGPDTGELFF.

This clone has only a few counts. The chain uses TRBV6-6 and TRBJ1-1; D might be TRBD1 (5 bases). The CDR3 extends over 13 amino acids. Between the trimmed V and J ends, which lost 5 bases and 3 bases, there was a span of 10 bases. Germline V gives CDR1 MNHNY, CDR2 SVGAGI (reference sequence). CDR3 sequence reads: CASSIDRDTEAFF. The CDR3 DNA follows: TGTGCCAGCAGTATCGACAGAGACACTGAAGCTTTCTTT.

The chain uses TRBV5-5 and TRBJ2-5; a weak D match, TRBD2 (5 bases). The tail of the sequence fits TRBJ2-7 better, so the J call may be wrong. Germline V gives CDR1 SGHKS, CDR2 YYEKEE (reference sequence). There are 12 residues in the CDR3. The CDR3 region is CASSREGYEQYF. As DNA, the CDR3 is TGTGCCAGCAGCCGAGAGGGCTACGAGCAGTACTTC.

V usage is TRBV5-6 and J usage is TRBJ1-4; no definite D call. Germline CDR1 SGHDT, CDR2 YYEEEE. V was clipped by 1 base and J by 4 bases, with 8 bases between them. This CDR3 is built from 14 residues. CDR3 sequence: CASSLPGINEKLFF. CDR3 nucleotide sequence: TGTGCCAGCAGCTTGCCGGGGATTAATGAAAAACTGTTTTTT.

This chain links TRBV9 with TRBJ1-5; D not resolved. The CDR3 length is 11 residues. Trimming took off 3 bases at V and 7 bases at J, with 5 bases between the two ends. The germline V gene encodes CDR1 SGDLS and CDR2 YYNGEE. The CDR3 is CASSARQPQHF. Here the CDR3 DNA reads TGTGCCAGCAGCGCCCGGCAGCCCCAGCATTTT. The full variable domain, completed using reference TRBV9 and TRBJ1-5, is DSGVTQTPKHLITATGQRVTLRCSPRSGDLSVYWYQQSLDQGLQFLIQYYNGEERAKGNILERFSAQQFPDLHSELNLSSLELGDSALYFCASSARQPQHFGDGTRLSIL.

V is TRBV5-1 and J is TRBJ2-7; no clear D. Germline values: CDR1 SGHRS, CDR2 YFSETQ. The CDR3 covers 14 residues. With 3 bases removed from V and 0 bases from J, the gap between germline ends came to 10 bases. The CDR3 is CASSSHTDSYEQYF. CDR3 in DNA: TGCGCCAGCAGCTCACACACCGACTCCTACGAGCAGTACTTC. Variable domain in full (rest from reference TRBV5-1 and TRBJ2-7): KAGVTQTPRYLIKTRGQQVTLSCSPISGHRSVSWYQQTPGQGLQFLFEYFSETQRNKGNFPGRFSGRQFSNSRSEMNVSTLELGDSALYLCASSSHTDSYEQYFGPGTRLTVT.

This clone was recorded a few times. The genes are TRBV11-2 and TRBJ2-1, with D tentatively TRBD1 (6 bases). V was pared by 4 bases and J by 0 bases, with 19 bases between. This CDR3 contains 18 residues. Per germline, CDR1 SGHAT and CDR2 FQNNGV. CDR3 in amino acids: CASSSTGQFLVSYNEQFF. The DNA of the CDR3 is TGTGCCAGCAGCTCAACCGGACAGTTTCTTGTCTCCTACAATGAGCAGTTCTTC.

This clone appeared once. The chain joins TRBV19 to TRBJ2-7; 8 bases map to TRBD1. Germline CDR1 and CDR2: LNHDA and SQIVND (reference sequence). V was clipped by 5 bases and J by 2 bases; unmatched bases: 8. The CDR3 is made up of 15 amino acids. In DNA form, the CDR3 reads TGTGCCAGTAGTCTCGCCGGGACAGGCCCCTACGAGCAGTACTTC. It translates to CASSLAGTGPYEQYF.

The table lists this clone with a count of one. This chain connects TRBV19 to TRBJ2-3; 12 bases fit TRBD1. Germline assignment: CDR1 LNHDA and CDR2 SQIVND (reference sequence). This CDR3 has 16 residues. With 7 bases clipped from V and 5 bases from J, the junction kept 10 bases outside the gene matches. CDR3 sequence reads: CASTPRRDRGRDTQYF. In DNA form, the CDR3 reads TGTGCCAGTACCCCCCGGCGGGACAGGGGGCGAGATACGCAGTATTTT.

Concerning this clone: The sample has other DNA sequences that encode this CDR3 too. The rearrangement links TRBV10-3 to TRBJ1-3; 8 bases align to TRBD1. Germline-derived CDR1 and CDR2 are ENHRY and SYGVKD. The CDR3 consists of 13 residues. J gave up 9 bases and V 10 bases, and 11 bases lay outside the gene matches. Written as DNA, the CDR3 is TGTGCCACCGCCCCAGGACAGGGTTTCACCATATATTTT. It is translated as CATAPGQGFTIYF.

The genes are TRBV6-1 and TRBJ1-2; D remains unclear. This CDR3 contains 12 residues. Looked up from germline, CDR1 is MNHNS and CDR2 is SASEGT. The V end was cut by 2 bases, the J end by 4 bases, with 5 bases between. CDR3 sequence (DNA): TGTGCCAGCAGTGAATGGCCCTATGGCTACACCTTC. Translation: CASSEWPYGYTF.